A selection of T cell receptor beta chains follows, all from one sample in a study of blood T cell repertoires in COVID-19. TCRdb's table, derived via immunoSEQ multiplex PCR, lists solely in-frame clones and lacks some. The sample lists 250,000 to 350,000 clones, around nine tenths occurring once. Source material: peripheral blood. These receptors all stem from a young man with acute or convalescent COVID-19. Both conserved end residues are part of each CDR3. A D gene is named only where the DNA matches it firmly. Clone size is shown for a subset of rows, as once, few, many or a class of expanded clone.

d_gene	abundance	v_gene	j_gene	CDR3nt	CDR3aa
-	-	TRBV6-5	TRBJ2-1	TGTGCCAGCTCTAGGGGGGGGAGCTCCTACAATGAGCAGTTCTTC	CASSRGGSSYNEQFF
-	-	TRBV6-5	TRBJ2-3	TGTGCCAGCAGTTACTCGATTTGGGAGTCCACAGATACGCAGTATTTT	CASSYSIWESTDTQYF
TRBD1	-	TRBV9	TRBJ2-7	TGTGCCAGCAGTCCCCGGCGGGACAGGGGGACCTACGAGCAGTACTTC	CASSPRRDRGTYEQYF
-	-	TRBV29-1	TRBJ1-3	TGCAGCGTGGCGGCTGGAAACACCATATATTTT	CSVAAGNTIYF
-	-	TRBV30	TRBJ2-2	TGTGCCTGGACCCTCGGAGGTTACACCGGGGAGCTGTTTTTT	CAWTLGGYTGELFF
TRBD2	-	TRBV5-1	TRBJ2-5	TGCGCCAGCAGCTTGGGACCTAGCGGGGGCCAAGAGACCCAGTACTTC	CASSLGPSGGQETQYF
-	-	TRBV7-8	TRBJ1-1	TGTGCCAGCAGCTTTGGACAGCACACTGAAGCTTTCTTT	CASSFGQHTEAFF
TRBD2	-	TRBV4-2	TRBJ2-7	TGTGCCAGCAGCCAAGTTCCCGGGACTAGCGTTTACGAGCAGTACTTC	CASSQVPGTSVYEQYF
-	-	TRBV2	TRBJ2-5	TGTGCCAGCAGCGGATTCTTCAGGTCCCAAGAGACCCAGTACTTC	CASSGFFRSQETQYF
TRBD1	-	TRBV28	TRBJ2-7	TGTGCCAGCAGTTCCTACTACAGGGGGCTGGCCGAGCAGTACTTC	CASSSYYRGLAEQYF
-	-	TRBV19	TRBJ2-3	TGTGCCAGTAGTATACAGGTCCTCGATACGCAGTATTTT	CASSIQVLDTQYF
-	-	TRBV3-1/TRBV3-2	TRBJ2-1	TGTGCCAGCAGCCCAGGGTATCTTACCGGGTTTTCCTACAATGAGCAGTTCTTC	CASSPGYLTGFSYNEQFF
TRBD2	-	TRBV7-6	TRBJ2-3	TGTGCCAGCAGCTCTAGCGGGGGGGCCCCAGATACGCAGTATTTT	CASSSSGGAPDTQYF
-	-	TRBV7-9	TRBJ1-1	TGTGCCAGCAGCACGAACGGGGGAATGAACACTGAAGCTTTCTTT	CASSTNGGMNTEAFF
-	-	TRBV19	TRBJ1-3	TGTGCCAGTAGTCCGGGCGGGACTGGAAACACCATATATTTT	CASSPGGTGNTIYF
-	-	TRBV7-2	TRBJ2-7	TGTGCCAGCAGCCCCGAGAGATTCGAGCAGTACTTC	CASSPERFEQYF
-	-	TRBV6-5	TRBJ2-2	TGTGCCAGCTCAGGACAAATCGCCGGGGAGCTGTTTTTT	CASSGQIAGELFF
TRBD1	-	TRBV20-1	TRBJ1-1	TGCAGGATACAGGGGGCCACTGAAGCTTTCTTT	CRIQGATEAFF
TRBD1	-	TRBV3-1/TRBV3-2	TRBJ2-3	TGTGCCAGCAGCCCGGAAGGACAGGGGTTTGGAAGGACAGATACGCAGTATTTT	CASSPEGQGFGRTDTQYF
-	-	TRBV7-3	TRBJ2-3	TGTGCCAGCAGCCCCCACGGCGGCTCCACAGATACGCAGTATTTT	CASSPHGGSTDTQYF
-	-	TRBV28	TRBJ1-2	TGTGCCAGCAGTTTACTGGACACGGTCCGAATTGGCTACACCTTC	CASSLLDTVRIGYTF
-	-	TRBV19	TRBJ2-7	TGTGCCAGTAGTATAGATTTGGGAGTCTACGAGCAGTACTTC	CASSIDLGVYEQYF
TRBD1	-	TRBV7-3	TRBJ1-1	TGTGCCAGCAGCTTAAGCAGGGGGAGCACTGAAGCTTTCTTT	CASSLSRGSTEAFF
TRBD2	-	TRBV9	TRBJ2-5	TGTGCCAGCAGCCCCCGGGGTTCGACTAGCGGCTGGGAGACCCAGTACTTC	CASSPRGSTSGWETQYF
-	-	TRBV27	TRBJ2-1	TGTGCCAGCAGTTGGAGCCTGACCGATGAGCAGTTCTTC	CASSWSLTDEQFF
TRBD1	once	TRBV6-6	TRBJ2-4	TGTGCCAGCAGTTCCACCGGACAGGGGGTAAACATTCAGTACTTC	CASSSTGQGVNIQYF
TRBD1	-	TRBV28	TRBJ2-7	TGTGCCAGCAGTCCTCCAATCGGGACAGGGAAGACCGGAAGGGAGCAGTACTTC	CASSPPIGTGKTGREQYF
TRBD1	-	TRBV27	TRBJ2-1	TGTGCCAGCAGTTTAGCCGGGACAGGGCTATCCTACAATGAGCAGTTCTTC	CASSLAGTGLSYNEQFF
TRBD1	-	TRBV2	TRBJ1-5	TGTGCCAGCAGATCAGACAGGGGCCATCAGCCCCAGCATTTT	CASRSDRGHQPQHF
TRBD1	-	TRBV5-1	TRBJ1-6	TGCGCCAGCAGCCTAGGTCCCGGGACAGGGGACAATTCACCCCTCCACTTT	CASSLGPGTGDNSPLHF
TRBD2	-	TRBV7-9	TRBJ2-1	TGTGCCAGCAGTACCAGGACTAGCGGGAGCAATGAGCAGTTCTTC	CASSTRTSGSNEQFF
-	-	TRBV19	TRBJ1-1	TGTGCCAGTAGTATCCCTCACCGAGGACAACTCACTGAAGCTTTCTTT	CASSIPHRGQLTEAFF
-	-	TRBV19	TRBJ1-6	TGTGCCAGTAAAGGACAGCCTAGATCCAATTCACCCCTCCACTTT	CASKGQPRSNSPLHF
TRBD1	-	TRBV11-3	TRBJ2-7	TGTGCCAGCAGCTTAGGGACAGGGCTCTACGAGCAGTACTTC	CASSLGTGLYEQYF
-	-	TRBV4-1	TRBJ2-6	TGCGCCAGCAGCCAAGATTGGCGGACTTCTGGGGCCAACGTCCTGACTTTC	CASSQDWRTSGANVLTF
TRBD2	-	TRBV24-1	TRBJ2-1	TGTGCCACCAGTGATTTAGGAGGGACTAGCGGGAGCCCTGAGCAGTTCTTC	CATSDLGGTSGSPEQFF
TRBD1	-	TRBV18	TRBJ1-4	TGTGCCAGCCAGGACAGGGAGTACAATGAAAAACTGTTTTTT	CASQDREYNEKLFF